Listed here are 23 T cell receptor beta chains from one sample, sequenced in a study of T cells in Graves' hyperthyroidism and ophthalmopathy. Amplified regions were TCR beta CDR3 sequences from RNA transcripts. The primer set for the first-round RT-PCR of the TCR CDR3 was HTBI. TCRdb recomputed calls from the multiplex PCR reads with MiXCR, one row per CDR3 protein. The data contain about 700,000 distinct CDR3 sequences, 45% of them singletons. Sequencing was done on a sample of peripheral blood or thyroid tissue (not recorded which). The receptors were gathered from an adult man with Graves' disease, either hyperthyroidism or ophthalmopathy (not recorded which).

This clonotype occurred many times. The rearrangement links TRBV7-8 to TRBJ1-1; no reliable D call. CDR1 and CDR2 (germline): SGHVS, FQNEAQ. Trimming cost V 4 bases and J 4 bases, with 13 bases left between them. The CDR3 has 14 amino acids. Here the CDR3 reads CASSSVQVATEAFF. The CDR3 nucleotides read TGTGCCAGCAGCTCCGTCCAGGTTGCCACTGAAGCTTTCTTT.

This clonotype appeared a few times. The chain joins TRBV7-9 to TRBJ2-7; D may be TRBD2 (6 bases). The CDR3 spans 16 residues. Germline CDR1 and CDR2: SEHNR and FQNEAQ (reference sequence). Trimming stripped 1 base from V and 2 bases from J, with 15 bases between. The CDR3 DNA follows: TGTGCCAGCAGCTTAGATGACGGGAGAAAGGCCTACGAGCAGTACTTC. Translated, it gives CASSLDDGRKAYEQYF.

This clonotype was found a few times. J is TRBJ1-5 and V is TRBV6-6, with TRBD1 identical over 8 bases. J lost 3 bases, V lost 5 bases, and 6 bases had no gene match. The CDR3 is made up of 15 amino acids. Germline CDR1 and CDR2: MNHNY and SVGAGI (reference sequence). CDR3: CASSERDRPNQPQHF. Written as DNA, the CDR3 is TGTGCCAGCAGTGAACGGGACAGGCCCAATCAGCCCCAGCATTTT.

The V gene is TRBV9, the J gene TRBJ2-7; 8 bases match TRBD2. In germline, CDR1 is SGDLS, CDR2 YYNGEE. The CDR3 is 15 residues long. V dropped 1 base and J dropped 3; count of bases not matched to a gene: 6. CDR3 residues: CASSVQAGDNYEQYF. The CDR3 DNA follows: TGTGCCAGCAGCGTACAAGCGGGGGACAACTACGAGCAGTACTTC.

This chain joins TRBV12-3 or TRBV12-4 and TRBJ2-7; TRBD2 is a possible D gene (6 bases). This CDR3 is 15 amino acids long. V was clipped by 6 bases and J by 2 bases, with 17 bases between them. This CDR3 is CASSNGRDWTYEQYF. The CDR3 coding sequence is TGTGCCAGCAGCAACGGTCGGGACTGGACCTACGAGCAGTACTTC.

V is TRBV20-1 and J is TRBJ1-3; 8 bases fit TRBD1. CDR1 and CDR2 (germline): DFQATT, SNEGSKA (reference sequence). The CDR3 extends over 14 amino acids. Trimming at V came to 3 bases and at J to 4 bases, leaving 5 bases not matched to a gene. The chain's CDR3 is CSASATGVGNTIYF. CDR3 DNA sequence: TGCAGTGCTAGTGCGACAGGGGTAGGAAACACCATATATTTT.

CDR3 amino acids: CSVLGPGDGYTF. The CDR3, as DNA: TGCAGCGTATTGGGGCCAGGAGATGGCTACACCTTC. V and J are TRBV29-1 and TRBJ1-2, with D tentatively TRBD1 (5 bases). Between the trimmed V and J ends, which lost 6 bases and 6 bases, there was a span of 14 bases. The CDR3 totals 12 residues. The V gene's germline CDR1 is SQVTM and CDR2 ANQGSEA.

This clonotype was seen once. V gene TRBV9 combines with J gene TRBJ2-5; no reliable D call. Germline V gene sequence: CDR1 SGDLS, CDR2 YYNGEE. V shed 0 bases and J shed 5 bases, with 11 bases lying between them. The CDR3 is made up of 14 amino acids. In DNA form, the CDR3 reads TGTGCCAGCAGCGTAGGGGCTTCGGAGGAGACCCAGTACTTC. This encodes CASSVGASEETQYF.

This rearrangement joins TRBV13 to TRBJ2-2, with 7 nucleotides matching TRBD2. There are 17 residues in the CDR3. Per germline, CDR1 PRHDT and CDR2 FYEKMQ (reference sequence). V shed 5 bases and J 1 base; nucleotides not matched to a gene: 10. Here the CDR3 DNA reads TGTGCCAGCAGCACCGGACTAGGCGGTGAGAACACCGGGGAGCTGTTTTTT. It translates to CASSTGLGGENTGELFF. The full variable domain, in which reference TRBV13 and TRBJ2-2 provide the parts outside the CDR3, is AAGVIQSPRHLIKEKRETATLKCYPIPRHDTVYWYQQGPGQDPQFLISFYEKMQSDKGSIPDRFSAQQFSDYHSELNMSSLELGDSALYFCASSTGLGGENTGELFFGEGSRLTVL.

This clonotype was seen only a few times. Germline and junction disagree at one end, which may indicate a read error. This rearrangement joins TRBV24-1 to TRBJ1-5; weak D call: TRBD1 (6 bases). The CDR3 consists of 15 residues. Germline assignment: CDR1 KGHDR and CDR2 SFDVKD. CDR3 DNA sequence: TGTGCCAGCAGTCTTACGGGACACAGCAATCAGCCCCAGCATTTT. It encodes CASSLTGHSNQPQHF.

The chain is built from TRBV20-1 and TRBJ2-2, with a weak D call TRBD1 (6 bases). Germline lookup yields CDR1 DFQATT and CDR2 SNEGSKA (reference sequence). The V gene lost 4 bases and the J gene lost 6 bases, with 15 bases spanning the gap. This CDR3 has 14 amino acids. Here the CDR3 reads CSATTRGGPGELFF. In DNA, the CDR3 is TGCAGTGCTACCACTAGAGGGGGACCCGGGGAGCTGTTTTTT.

This clonotype was picked up many times. The genes are TRBV29-1 and TRBJ1-2; D might be TRBD1 (6 bases). CDR1 and CDR2 (germline): SQVTM, ANQGSEA. This CDR3 comprises 14 residues. Trimming removed 3 bases from V and 3 bases from J, with 14 bases in between. CDR3 sequence (DNA): TGCAGCGTTGACAGCAGGGGAGGGGACTATGGCTACACCTTC. As protein: CSVDSRGGDYGYTF.

This clonotype has a handful of counts. The chain recombines TRBV6-1 with TRBJ2-2; D not certain. Germline V gene lookup returns CDR1 MNHNS and CDR2 SASEGT. Trimming stripped 5 bases from V and 6 bases from J, with 4 bases between. The CDR3 contains 11 residues. CDR3 in DNA: TGTGCCAGCAGTTATGCCGGGGAGCTGTTTTTT. Amino acid sequence: CASSYAGELFF.

This clonotype came up once. An end of the junction differs from the germline gene, which may be a read error. CDR3 protein: CASSQAISGVSNQPQHF. The CDR3 region has the DNA TGTGCCAGCAGCCAAGCGATTTCGGGGGTCAGCAATCAGCCCCAGCATTTT. This sequence joins TRBV4-1 and TRBJ1-5, with D possibly matching TRBD1 (5 bases). The germline gives CDR1 MGHRA, CDR2 YSYEKL. CDR3 length: 17 residues.

The chain joins TRBV7-2 to TRBJ2-6, with TRBD2 as a possible D gene (5 bases). Trimming pared 5 bases from V and 4 bases from J, leaving 15 bases between. The germline CDR1 and CDR2 sequences are SGHTA and FQGNSA. The CDR3 sequence is 16 residues long. The CDR3 DNA reads TGTGCCAGCAGCCCTAGCCGGAGGTACGGGGCCAACGTCCTGACTTTC. Protein sequence: CASSPSRRYGANVLTF.

This clonotype was observed a handful of times. J is TRBJ2-2 and V is TRBV9; a possible D gene is TRBD1 (6 bases). Germline V gene lookup returns CDR1 SGDLS and CDR2 YYNGEE. The CDR3 sequence is 14 residues long. V was trimmed by 6 bases and J by 0 bases, leaving 9 bases between them. The CDR3 loop is CASKDRTNTGELFF. The CDR3 bases are TGTGCCAGCAAAGACAGGACGAACACCGGGGAGCTGTTTTTT. The entire variable domain, with the rest obtained from reference TRBV9 and TRBJ2-2, is as follows: DSGVTQTPKHLITATGQRVTLRCSPRSGDLSVYWYQQSLDQGLQFLIQYYNGEERAKGNILERFSAQQFPDLHSELNLSSLELGDSALYFCASKDRTNTGELFFGEGSRLTVL.

This clonotype was observed many times. The V and J genes are TRBV29-1 and TRBJ1-5; the D gene is possibly TRBD1 (6 bases). Germline values: CDR1 SQVTM, CDR2 ANQGSEA. The ends were cut back, 4 bases at V and 3 bases at J, with 10 bases in the middle. The CDR3 runs 13 residues. CDR3 in amino acids: CSVAAGANQPQHF. In nucleotides, the CDR3 is TGCAGCGTTGCGGCAGGGGCCAATCAGCCCCAGCATTTT. Variable domain in full (rest from reference TRBV29-1 and TRBJ1-5): SAVISQKPSRDICQRGTSLTIQCQVDSQVTMMFWYRQQPGQSLTLIATANQGSEATYESGFVIDKFPISRPNLTFSTLTVSNMSPEDSSIYLCSVAAGANQPQHFGDGTRLSIL.

The CDR3 coding sequence is TGTGCCAGCAGTGACCTAGCGGGCGGTACCTACGAGCAGTACTTC. Amino acids: CASSDLAGGTYEQYF. This rearrangement joins TRBV6-6 to TRBJ2-7; 8 nucleotides agree with TRBD2. Germline lookup yields CDR1 MNHNY and CDR2 SVGAGI (reference sequence). This CDR3 has 15 residues. J lost 2 bases, V lost 5 bases, and 8 bases had no gene match.

The chain has TRBV2 and TRBJ1-2, with D possibly TRBD1 on 5 matching bases. Trimming pared 7 bases from V and 2 bases from J, leaving 14 bases between. The CDR3 sequence is 14 residues long. From germline, CDR1 is SNHLY and CDR2 FYNNEI. CDR3 sequence reads: CASIQTVDNYGYTF. The CDR3 region has the DNA TGTGCCAGCATCCAGACAGTCGACAACTATGGCTACACCTTC.

This clonotype was recorded once. The J gene is TRBJ2-5, the V gene TRBV29-1; D may correspond to TRBD1 or TRBD2 (5 bases each). The germline gives CDR1 SQVTM, CDR2 ANQGSEA. The CDR3 loop spans 12 amino acids. Deletions cut 6 bases from V and 3 bases from J, with 11 bases between. The CDR3 region has the DNA TGCAGCGTCGGGGCGGACGAAGAGACCCAGTACTTC. It encodes CSVGADEETQYF.

The sample holds a few counts of this clonotype. V usage is TRBV20-1 and J usage is TRBJ1-1, with no clear D. The V gene's germline CDR1 is DFQATT and CDR2 SNEGSKA (reference sequence). This CDR3 has 16 amino acids. V dropped 3 bases and J dropped 4 bases, with 21 bases sitting between them. In nucleotides, the CDR3 is TGCAGTGCTAGTCCCCGGGCGACATATAGAGGCACTGAAGCTTTCTTT. Protein: CSASPRATYRGTEAFF.

This clonotype was recorded at least ten times. The V call is TRBV7-2, the J call TRBJ1-3; no firm D call. V lost 6 bases and J 2 bases, leaving 14 bases between the germline ends. The CDR3 spans 15 residues. CDR1 is SGHTA and CDR2 is FQGNSA in the germline V gene. CDR3 sequence: CASRGGPVTGNTIYF. CDR3 DNA sequence: TGTGCCAGCAGAGGTGGCCCGGTTACTGGAAACACCATATATTTT.

The V call is TRBV25-1, the J call TRBJ1-3; maybe TRBD1 (6 bases). Germline CDR1 is MGHDK and CDR2 is SYGVNS. The length of the CDR3 is 16 residues. The germline V and J ends were trimmed by 6 bases and 3 bases, with 18 bases remaining between them. The CDR3 protein is CASSLILSGDGNTIYF. The CDR3 nucleotides read TGTGCCAGCAGCTTAATCTTATCAGGGGATGGAAACACCATATATTTT.